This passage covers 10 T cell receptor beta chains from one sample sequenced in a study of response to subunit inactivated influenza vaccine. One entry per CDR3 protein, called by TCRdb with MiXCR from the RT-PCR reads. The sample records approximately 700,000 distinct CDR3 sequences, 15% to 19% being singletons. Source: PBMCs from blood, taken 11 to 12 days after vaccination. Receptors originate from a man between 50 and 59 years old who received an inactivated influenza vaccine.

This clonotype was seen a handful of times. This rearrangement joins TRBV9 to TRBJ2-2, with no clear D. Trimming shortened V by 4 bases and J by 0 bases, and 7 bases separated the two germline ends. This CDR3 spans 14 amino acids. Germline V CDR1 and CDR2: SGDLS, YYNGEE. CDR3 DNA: TGTGCCAGCAGCATAATCGCGAACACCGGGGAGCTGTTTTTT. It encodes CASSIIANTGELFF.

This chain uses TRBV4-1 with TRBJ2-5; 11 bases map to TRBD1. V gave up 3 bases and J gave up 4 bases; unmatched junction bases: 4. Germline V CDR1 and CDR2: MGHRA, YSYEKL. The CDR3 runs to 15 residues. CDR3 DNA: TGCGCCAGCAGCCACGGACAGGGGGCTGGAGAGACCCAGTACTTC. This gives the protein CASSHGQGAGETQYF.

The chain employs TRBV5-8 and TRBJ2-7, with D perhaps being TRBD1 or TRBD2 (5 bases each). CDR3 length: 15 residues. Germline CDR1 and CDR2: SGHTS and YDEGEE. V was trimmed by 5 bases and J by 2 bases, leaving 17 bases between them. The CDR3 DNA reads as TGTGCCAGCAGTACCAAGAGGGGATCCCCCTACGAGCAGTACTTC. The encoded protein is CASSTKRGSPYEQYF.

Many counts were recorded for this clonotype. This CDR3 is CATQAGTGNQPQHF. CDR3 nucleotides: TGTGCCACGCAGGCCGGGACAGGCAATCAGCCCCAGCATTTT. V gene TRBV10-3 combines with J gene TRBJ1-5; 7 nucleotides line up with TRBD1. The length of the CDR3 is 14 residues. Trimming took 10 bases from V and 2 from J; bases not matched to a gene: 8. Germline CDR1 ENHRY, CDR2 SYGVKD.

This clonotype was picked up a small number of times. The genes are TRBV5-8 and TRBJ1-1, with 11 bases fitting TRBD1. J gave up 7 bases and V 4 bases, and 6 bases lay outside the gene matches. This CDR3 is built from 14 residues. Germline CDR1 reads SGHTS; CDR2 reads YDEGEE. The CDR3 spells CASSADRGQGEAFF. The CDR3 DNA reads TGTGCCAGCAGCGCGGACAGGGGGCAGGGTGAAGCTTTCTTT.

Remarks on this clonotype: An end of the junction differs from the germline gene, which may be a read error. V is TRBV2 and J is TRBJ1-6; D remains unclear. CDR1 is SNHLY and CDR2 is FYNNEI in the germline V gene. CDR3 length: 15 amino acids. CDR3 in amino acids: CASTEVGQYNSPLHF. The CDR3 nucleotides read TGTGCCAGCACTGAAGTGGGCCAATATAATTCACCCCTCCACTTT.

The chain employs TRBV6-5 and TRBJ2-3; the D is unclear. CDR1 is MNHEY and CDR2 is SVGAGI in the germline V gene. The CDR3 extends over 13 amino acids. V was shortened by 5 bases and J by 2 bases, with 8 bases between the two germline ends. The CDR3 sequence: CASSHPSTDTQYF. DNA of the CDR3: TGTGCCAGCAGTCACCCTTCCACAGATACGCAGTATTTT.

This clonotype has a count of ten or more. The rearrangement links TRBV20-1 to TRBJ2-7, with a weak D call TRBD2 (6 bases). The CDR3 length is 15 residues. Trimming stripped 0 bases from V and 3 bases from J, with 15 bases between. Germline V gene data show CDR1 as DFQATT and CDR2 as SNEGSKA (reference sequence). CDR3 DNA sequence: TGCAGTGCTAGAGACATGGAACTAGCCGACTACGAGCAGTACTTC. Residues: CSARDMELADYEQYF.

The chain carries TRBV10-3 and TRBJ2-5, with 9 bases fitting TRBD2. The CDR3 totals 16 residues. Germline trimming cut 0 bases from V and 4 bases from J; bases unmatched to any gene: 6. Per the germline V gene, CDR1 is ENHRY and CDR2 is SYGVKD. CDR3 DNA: TGTGCCATCAGTGAGTCGGTAGCGGGGGCGGGAGAGACCCAGTACTTC. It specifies CAISESVAGAGETQYF.

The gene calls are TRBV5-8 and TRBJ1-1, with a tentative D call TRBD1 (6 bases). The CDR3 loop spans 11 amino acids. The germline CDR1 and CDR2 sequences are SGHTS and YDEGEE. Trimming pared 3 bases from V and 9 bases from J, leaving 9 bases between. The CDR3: CASSYGQKAFF. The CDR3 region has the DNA TGTGCCAGCAGCTACGGACAGAAAGCTTTCTTT.